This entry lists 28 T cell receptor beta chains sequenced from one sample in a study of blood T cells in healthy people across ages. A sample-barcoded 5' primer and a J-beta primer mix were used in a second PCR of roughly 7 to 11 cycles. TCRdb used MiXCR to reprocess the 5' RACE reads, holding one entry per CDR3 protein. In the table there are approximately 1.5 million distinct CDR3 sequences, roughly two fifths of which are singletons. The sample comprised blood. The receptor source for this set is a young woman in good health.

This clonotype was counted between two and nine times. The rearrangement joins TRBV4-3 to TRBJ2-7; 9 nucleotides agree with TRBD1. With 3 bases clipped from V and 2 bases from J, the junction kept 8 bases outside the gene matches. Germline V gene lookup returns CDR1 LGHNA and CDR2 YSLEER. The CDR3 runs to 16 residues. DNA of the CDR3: TGCGCCAGCAGCCACGCCTGGACAGGGGACCCCTACGAGCAGTACTTC. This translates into CASSHAWTGDPYEQYF.

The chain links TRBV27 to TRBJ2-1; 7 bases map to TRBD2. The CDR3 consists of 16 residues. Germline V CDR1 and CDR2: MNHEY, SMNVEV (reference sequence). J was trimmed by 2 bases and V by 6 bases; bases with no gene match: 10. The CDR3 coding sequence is TGTGCCAGCAGCCCGGCCATGGCGGGGGCCTACAATGAGCAGTTCTTC. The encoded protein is CASSPAMAGAYNEQFF.

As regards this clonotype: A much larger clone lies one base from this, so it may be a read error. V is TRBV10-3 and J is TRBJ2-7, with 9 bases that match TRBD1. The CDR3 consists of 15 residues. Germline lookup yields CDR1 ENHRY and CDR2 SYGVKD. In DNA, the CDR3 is TGTGCCATCAGTACCTTGGGGACAGGGTCCTGCGAGCAGTACTTC. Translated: CAISTLGTGSCEQYF.

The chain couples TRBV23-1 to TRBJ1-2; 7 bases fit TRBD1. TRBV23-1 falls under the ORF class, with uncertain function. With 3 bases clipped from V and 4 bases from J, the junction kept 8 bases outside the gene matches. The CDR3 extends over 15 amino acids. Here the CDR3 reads CASSHPRDSRYGYTF. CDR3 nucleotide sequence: TGCGCCAGCAGTCACCCCCGGGACAGTCGCTATGGCTACACCTTC.

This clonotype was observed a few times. The CDR3: CASSYHPTGDNEQFF. In nucleotides, the CDR3 is TGCGCCAGCAGCTACCACCCGACAGGAGACAATGAGCAGTTCTTC. The V gene is TRBV5-1, the J gene TRBJ2-1, with TRBD1 as a possible D gene (6 bases). In germline, CDR1 is SGHRS, CDR2 YFSETQ. V was clipped by 3 bases and J by 5 bases, with 15 bases between them. This CDR3 comprises 15 residues.

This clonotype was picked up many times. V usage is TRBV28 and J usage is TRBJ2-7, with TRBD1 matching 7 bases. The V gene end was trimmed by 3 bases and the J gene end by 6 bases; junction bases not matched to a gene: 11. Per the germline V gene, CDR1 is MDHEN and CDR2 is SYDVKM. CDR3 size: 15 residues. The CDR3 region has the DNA TGTGCCAGCAGTTTCGCCACAGGGGAACTTATCGAGCAGTACTTC. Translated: CASSFATGELIEQYF.

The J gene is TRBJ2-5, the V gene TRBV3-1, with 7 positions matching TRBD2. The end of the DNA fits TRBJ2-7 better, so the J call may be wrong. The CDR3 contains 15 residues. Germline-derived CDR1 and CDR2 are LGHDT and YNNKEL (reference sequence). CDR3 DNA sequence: TGTGCCAGCAGCCAAGATTGGGGGGGAGGCGACGAGCAGTACTTC. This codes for CASSQDWGGGDEQYF.

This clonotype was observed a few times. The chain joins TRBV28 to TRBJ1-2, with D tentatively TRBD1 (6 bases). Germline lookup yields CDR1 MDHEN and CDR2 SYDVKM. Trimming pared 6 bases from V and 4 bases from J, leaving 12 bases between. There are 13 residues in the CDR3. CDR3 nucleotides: TGTGCCAGCAGGGAACAGGGCATCTATGGCTACACCTTC. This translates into CASREQGIYGYTF.

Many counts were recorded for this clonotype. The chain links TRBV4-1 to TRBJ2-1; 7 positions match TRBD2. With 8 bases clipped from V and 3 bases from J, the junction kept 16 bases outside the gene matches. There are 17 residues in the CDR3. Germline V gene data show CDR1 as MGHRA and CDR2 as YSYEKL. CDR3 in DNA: TGCGCCAGCTACCCTACCCCCTTCCTAGCGGACTACAATGAGCAGTTCTTC. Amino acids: CASYPTPFLADYNEQFF.

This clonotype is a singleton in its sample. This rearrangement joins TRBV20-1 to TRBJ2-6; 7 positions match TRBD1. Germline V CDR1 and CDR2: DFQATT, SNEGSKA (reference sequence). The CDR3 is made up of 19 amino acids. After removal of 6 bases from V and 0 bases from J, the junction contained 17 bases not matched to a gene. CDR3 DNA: TGCAGTGCCGACCCACTACTCGGGGCAGGGGGCTCTGGGGCCAACGTCCTGACTTTC. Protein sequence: CSADPLLGAGGSGANVLTF.

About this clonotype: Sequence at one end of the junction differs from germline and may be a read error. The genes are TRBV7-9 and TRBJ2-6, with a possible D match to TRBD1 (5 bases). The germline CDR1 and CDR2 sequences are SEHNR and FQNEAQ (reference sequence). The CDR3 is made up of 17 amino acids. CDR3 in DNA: TGTGCCAGCAGCGCAGGGATCCTCATCTCTGGGACCAACGTCCTGACTTTC. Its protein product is CASSAGILISGTNVLTF.

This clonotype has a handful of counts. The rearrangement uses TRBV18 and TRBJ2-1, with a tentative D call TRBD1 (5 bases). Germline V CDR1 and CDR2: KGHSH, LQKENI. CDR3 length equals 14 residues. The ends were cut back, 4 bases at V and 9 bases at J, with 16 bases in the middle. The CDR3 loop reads CASSRSDIGAEQFF. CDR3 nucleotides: TGTGCCAGCTCACGCTCGGACATAGGGGCTGAGCAGTTCTTC.

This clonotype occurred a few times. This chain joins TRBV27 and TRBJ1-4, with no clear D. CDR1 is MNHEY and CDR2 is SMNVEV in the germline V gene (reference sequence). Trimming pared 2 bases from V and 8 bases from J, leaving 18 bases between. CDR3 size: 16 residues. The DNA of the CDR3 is TGTGCCAGCAGTTTAAGAAGTCACGGAGGAATAGAAAAACTGTTTTTT. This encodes CASSLRSHGGIEKLFF.

Here the CDR3 DNA reads TGCAGTGCTAGCATTGCTAGCGGGGGTGAGTCCCAGTACTTC. Translation gives CSASIASGGESQYF. This chain connects TRBV20-1 to TRBJ2-7; TRBD2 matches 10 bases. Trimming took 3 bases from V and 10 from J; bases not matched to a gene: 12. Germline-derived CDR1 and CDR2 are DFQATT and SNEGSKA (reference sequence). CDR3 length: 14 amino acids.

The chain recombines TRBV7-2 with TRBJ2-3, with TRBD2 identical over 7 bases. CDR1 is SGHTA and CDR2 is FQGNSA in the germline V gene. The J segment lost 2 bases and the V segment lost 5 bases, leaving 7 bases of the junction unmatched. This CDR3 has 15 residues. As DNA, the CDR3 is TGTGCCAGCAGCCGGGGGGTCGCGGTCACAGATACGCAGTATTTT. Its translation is CASSRGVAVTDTQYF. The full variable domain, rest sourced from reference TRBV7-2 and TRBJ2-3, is GAGVSQSPSNKVTEKGKDVELRCDPISGHTALYWYRQSLGQGLEFLIYFQGNSAPDKSGLPSDRFSAERTGGSVSTLTIQRTQQEDSAVYLCASSRGVAVTDTQYFGPGTRLTVL.

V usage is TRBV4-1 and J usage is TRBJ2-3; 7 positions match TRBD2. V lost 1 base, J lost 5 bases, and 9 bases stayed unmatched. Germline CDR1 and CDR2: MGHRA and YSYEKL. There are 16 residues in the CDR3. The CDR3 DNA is TGCGCCAGCAGCCAAGTGGCGGGAGATGGCATAGATACGCAGTATTTT. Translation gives CASSQVAGDGIDTQYF.

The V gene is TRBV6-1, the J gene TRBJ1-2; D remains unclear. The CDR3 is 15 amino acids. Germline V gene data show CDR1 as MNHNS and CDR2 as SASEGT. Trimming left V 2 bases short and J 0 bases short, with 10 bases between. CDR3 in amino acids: CASSERPAPNYGYTF. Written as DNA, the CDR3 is TGTGCCAGCAGTGAAAGGCCCGCCCCTAACTATGGCTACACCTTC.

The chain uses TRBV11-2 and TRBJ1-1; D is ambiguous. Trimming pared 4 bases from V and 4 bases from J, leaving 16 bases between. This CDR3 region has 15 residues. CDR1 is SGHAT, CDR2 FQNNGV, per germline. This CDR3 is CASSSARGPVTEAFF. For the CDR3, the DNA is TGTGCCAGCAGCTCAGCTAGAGGTCCGGTCACTGAAGCTTTCTTT.

CDR3 loop: CASSFQGAEAFF. The CDR3 region has the DNA TGTGCCAGCAGCTTCCAGGGAGCTGAAGCTTTCTTT. This sequence joins TRBV7-2 and TRBJ1-1, with D possibly TRBD1 on 5 matching bases. V was cut by 3 bases and J by 6 bases, with 8 bases left in between. Germline CDR1 and CDR2: SGHTA and FQGNSA. The CDR3 is made up of 12 amino acids.

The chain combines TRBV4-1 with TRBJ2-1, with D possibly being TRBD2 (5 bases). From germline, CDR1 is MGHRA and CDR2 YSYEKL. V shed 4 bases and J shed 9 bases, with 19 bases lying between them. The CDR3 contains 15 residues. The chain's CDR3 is CASSRFGDVTAEQFF. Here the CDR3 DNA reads TGCGCCAGCAGCCGATTCGGGGATGTCACCGCTGAGCAGTTCTTC.

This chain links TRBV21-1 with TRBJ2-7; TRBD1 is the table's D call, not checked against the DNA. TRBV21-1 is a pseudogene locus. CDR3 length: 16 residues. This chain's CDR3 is CASSRVCWQGAYEQYF. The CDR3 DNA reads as TGTGCCAGCAGCAGGGTCTGTTGGCAGGGGGCCTACGAGCAGTACTTC.

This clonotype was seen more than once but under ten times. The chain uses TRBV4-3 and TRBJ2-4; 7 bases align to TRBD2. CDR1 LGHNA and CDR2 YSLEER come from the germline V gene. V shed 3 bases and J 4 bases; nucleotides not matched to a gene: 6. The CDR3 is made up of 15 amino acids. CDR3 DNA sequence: TGCGCCAGCAGCCATCCCGGGAGGAGGAAAAACATTCAGTACTTC. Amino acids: CASSHPGRRKNIQYF.

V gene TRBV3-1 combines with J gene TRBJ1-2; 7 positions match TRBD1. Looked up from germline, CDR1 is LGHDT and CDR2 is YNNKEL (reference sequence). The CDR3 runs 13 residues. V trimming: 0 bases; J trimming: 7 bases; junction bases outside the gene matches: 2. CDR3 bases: TGTGCCAGCAGCCAAGAAAGGGACAGTGGCTACACCTTC. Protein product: CASSQERDSGYTF.

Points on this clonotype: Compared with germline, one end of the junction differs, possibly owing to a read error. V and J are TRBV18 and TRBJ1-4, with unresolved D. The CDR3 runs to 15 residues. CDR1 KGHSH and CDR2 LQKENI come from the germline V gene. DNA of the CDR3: TGTGCCAACTCACCCGGACCCCTAGACGGTGAAAAACCGTTTTTT. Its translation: CANSPGPLDGEKPFF.

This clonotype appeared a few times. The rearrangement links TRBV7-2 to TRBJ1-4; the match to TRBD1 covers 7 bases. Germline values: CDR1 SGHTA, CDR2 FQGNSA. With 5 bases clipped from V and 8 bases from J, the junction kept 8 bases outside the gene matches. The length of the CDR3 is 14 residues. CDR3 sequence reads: CASSVVQGGEKLFF. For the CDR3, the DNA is TGTGCCAGCAGCGTAGTTCAGGGGGGAGAAAAACTGTTTTTT.

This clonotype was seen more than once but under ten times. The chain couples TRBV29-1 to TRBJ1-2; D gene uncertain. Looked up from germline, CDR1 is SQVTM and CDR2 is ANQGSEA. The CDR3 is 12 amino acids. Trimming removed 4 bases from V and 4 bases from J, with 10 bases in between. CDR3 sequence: CSVADGSYGYTF. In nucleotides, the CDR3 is TGCAGCGTTGCCGACGGGAGCTATGGCTACACCTTC.

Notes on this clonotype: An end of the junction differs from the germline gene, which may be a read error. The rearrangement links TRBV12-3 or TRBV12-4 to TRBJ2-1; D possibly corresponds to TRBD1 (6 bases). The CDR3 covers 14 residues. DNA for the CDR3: TGTGCCAGCAGTTTCTGGGACACAGACAATGGGCAGTTCTTC. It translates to CASSFWDTDNGQFF.

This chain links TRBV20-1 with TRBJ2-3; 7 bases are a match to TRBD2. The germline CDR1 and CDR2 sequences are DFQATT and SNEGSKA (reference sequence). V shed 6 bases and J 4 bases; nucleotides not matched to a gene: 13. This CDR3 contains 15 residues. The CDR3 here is CSAILSGTAADTQYF. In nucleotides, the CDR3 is TGCAGTGCCATTCTCAGCGGGACCGCGGCAGATACGCAGTATTTT.